The 14 T cell receptor beta chains below were found in one sample sequenced in a study of blood T cell repertoires in COVID-19. Only in-frame clones appear in the TCRdb table, and some are missing; sequencing was by immunoSEQ multiplex PCR. This table has approximately 73,000 clones, roughly nine tenths appearing once. Source material: peripheral blood. Receptors originate from a woman aged 60-75 years with acute or convalescent COVID-19.

This rearrangement joins TRBV5-4 to TRBJ2-3; 7 nucleotides line up with TRBD2. CDR1 SGHNT and CDR2 YYREEE come from the germline V gene (reference sequence). There are 14 residues in the CDR3. The junction had 6 bases not matched to a gene; V was cut back by 4 bases and J by 4 bases. CDR3 amino acids: CASSAASGSDTQYF. In DNA form, the CDR3 reads TGTGCCAGCAGCGCGGCTAGCGGCTCAGATACGCAGTATTTT.

J is TRBJ2-3 and V is TRBV9; possibly TRBD2 for D (7 bases). V was shortened by 4 bases and J by 6 bases, with 15 bases between the two germline ends. Germline lookup yields CDR1 SGDLS and CDR2 YYNGEE. CDR3 length equals 14 residues. In DNA form, the CDR3 reads TGTGCCAGCAGCTTATCCCCGGGGGGCGATACGCAGTATTTT. This sequence encodes CASSLSPGGDTQYF.

The rearrangement links TRBV19 to TRBJ2-1; 8 nucleotides align to TRBD2. The germline V gene has CDR1 LNHDA and CDR2 SQIVND (reference sequence). This CDR3 spans 15 amino acids. Unmatched junction bases numbered 12, after V lost 5 bases and J lost 9 bases. The CDR3 nucleotides are TGTGCCAGTAGTCGACGGGGGGGGAACAACGGTGAGCAGTTCTTC. This gives the protein CASSRRGGNNGEQFF.

The chain carries TRBV27 and TRBJ2-7; the D gene is possibly TRBD1 (5 bases). This CDR3 has 13 residues. The V end was cut by 6 bases, the J end by 3 bases, with 12 bases between. Germline CDR1 reads MNHEY; CDR2 reads SMNVEV (reference sequence). The CDR3 DNA is TGTGCCAGCAGCAAAACAGGTTACTACGAGCAGTACTTC. The encoded protein is CASSKTGYYEQYF.

Only one count was recorded for this clone. This chain connects TRBV11-2 to TRBJ2-1, with 11 nucleotides matching TRBD2. J was trimmed by 2 bases and V by 5 bases; bases with no gene match: 8. From germline, CDR1 is SGHAT and CDR2 FQNNGV. The CDR3 contains 17 residues. CDR3 sequence (DNA): TGTGCCAGCAGCGAACTAGCGGGGGTTGCACCCTACAATGAGCAGTTCTTC. Its translation: CASSELAGVAPYNEQFF.

The rearrangement links TRBV29-1 to TRBJ1-5; D is uncertain. V was clipped by 6 bases and J by 4 bases, with 13 bases between them. CDR1 is SQVTM, CDR2 ANQGSEA, per germline. CDR3 length equals 13 residues. The CDR3 region has the DNA TGCAGCGTCGCCGACAACCAGAATCAGCCCCAGCATTTT. Encoded protein: CSVADNQNQPQHF.

This chain connects TRBV30 to TRBJ2-7; 8 nucleotides align to TRBD2. CDR3 length: 15 residues. Trimming removed 3 bases from V and 3 bases from J; junction bases left unmatched: 10. Germline assignment: CDR1 GTSNPN and CDR2 SVGIG (reference sequence). Here the CDR3 DNA reads TGTGCCTGGAGCAACATAGGGCTAGCGGGCTACGAGCAGTACTTC. Its protein is CAWSNIGLAGYEQYF.

This chain uses TRBV7-2 with TRBJ2-7, with 14 bases fitting TRBD2. Looked up from germline, CDR1 is SGHTA and CDR2 is FQGNSA. CDR3 size: 17 residues. Losses at the gene ends were 3 bases for V and 2 bases for J; bases not matched to a gene: 6. The CDR3 reads CASSLRAGLAGAYEQYF. CDR3 sequence (DNA): TGTGCCAGCAGCTTGCGAGCGGGACTAGCGGGAGCCTACGAGCAGTACTTC.

The chain links TRBV9 to TRBJ2-2; D possibly corresponds to TRBD2 (6 bases). V dropped 2 bases and J dropped 7 bases, with 12 bases sitting between them. The germline CDR1 and CDR2 sequences are SGDLS and YYNGEE. This CDR3 has 14 amino acids. The DNA of the CDR3 is TGTGCCAGCAGCGTGTCTCGGCGGGACGGGGAGCTGTTTTTT. This codes for CASSVSRRDGELFF.

The CDR3 DNA sequence: TGTGCCAGCAGTGTAGAGAGACAGGGGAACACCGGGGAGCTGTTTTTT. Translating gives CASSVERQGNTGELFF. The chain uses TRBV2 and TRBJ2-2; 7 nucleotides agree with TRBD1. The CDR3 runs to 16 residues. With V trimmed by 4 bases and J by 1 base, 6 bases remained unmatched. CDR1 and CDR2 (germline): SNHLY, FYNNEI.

The J gene is TRBJ1-5, the V gene TRBV19; D call uncertain. V was clipped by 5 bases and J by 1 base, with 9 bases between them. The germline V gene has CDR1 LNHDA and CDR2 SQIVND (reference sequence). The CDR3 totals 14 residues. The CDR3 sequence: CASSGLRSNQPQHF. DNA of the CDR3: TGTGCCAGTAGTGGGCTTAGGAGCAATCAGCCCCAGCATTTT.

This clone was counted a few times. The chain couples TRBV4-2 to TRBJ1-3; D gene ambiguous. V was trimmed by 0 bases and J by 0 bases, leaving 9 bases between them. The CDR3 contains 16 residues. Germline assignment: CDR1 LGHNA and CDR2 YNFKEQ. The CDR3 sequence: CASSQDGGSSGNTIYF. DNA of the CDR3: TGTGCCAGCAGCCAAGATGGCGGCAGCTCTGGAAACACCATATATTTT.

The gene calls are TRBV29-1 and TRBJ2-7; TRBD1 aligns across 7 bases. Germline loops: CDR1 SQVTM, CDR2 ANQGSEA. The junction had 8 bases not matched to a gene; V was cut back by 5 bases and J by 1 base. There are 14 residues in the CDR3. The CDR3 sequence is CSVFDRAESYEQYF. DNA for the CDR3: TGCAGCGTTTTCGACAGGGCGGAATCCTACGAGCAGTACTTC.

The chain recombines TRBV13 with TRBJ2-3; D might be TRBD2 (6 bases). The germline V gene has CDR1 PRHDT and CDR2 FYEKMQ (reference sequence). The CDR3 covers 14 residues. V lost 0 bases to trimming and J lost 9 bases, with 13 bases between them. This CDR3 reads CASSLGRRGGTQYF. Here the CDR3 DNA reads TGTGCCAGCAGCTTAGGGAGGAGGGGAGGCACGCAGTATTTT.